This T cell receptor (beta chain) was sequenced during a study of blood T cells in healthy people across ages. A J-beta primer mix and a sample-barcoded 5' primer were used in a second PCR of about 7 to 12 cycles. Paired-end reads containing CDR3 totaled no fewer than 2.5 million for each sample. MiXCR, applied by TCRdb to the 5' RACE reads, yields one record per CDR3 protein. The table lists over 1,200,000 distinct CDR3 sequences, 59% of them singletons. From germline, CDR1 is KGHDR and CDR2 SFDVKD. Trimming took 4 bases from V and 4 from J; bases not matched to a gene: 8. This CDR3 region has 16 residues.

Sequenced: blood. The gene calls are TRBV24-1 and TRBJ2-5, with 10 bases fitting TRBD1. The sequence derives from a man between 18 and 35 years old in good health. The CDR3 here is CATSDPGQGGGETQYF. The DNA for the CDR3 is TGTGCCACCAGTGACCCTGGACAGGGGGGAGGAGAGACCCAGTACTTC.